The 20 T cell receptor beta chains given below trace back to one sample, sequenced in a study of blood T cell repertoires in COVID-19. Profiling relied on immunoSEQ multiplex PCR, and the TCRdb table lists in-frame clones only, not all of them. Counted here are around 100,000 clones, around nine tenths occurring once; the ten biggest clones make up 15%. The sequenced sample was peripheral blood. These receptors originate from a human donor in a cohort sampled during active COVID-19.

The chain has TRBV28 and TRBJ1-5, with D possibly TRBD1 on 5 matching bases. Germline V lookup: CDR1 MDHEN, CDR2 SYDVKM. CDR3 length equals 16 residues. Trimming shortened V by 2 bases and J by 2 bases, and 13 bases separated the two germline ends. Written as DNA, the CDR3 is TGTGCCAGCAGTTTAGTTGTTCAGGGTGGCAATCAGCCCCAGCATTTT. Translating it yields CASSLVVQGGNQPQHF.

The J gene is TRBJ2-3, the V gene TRBV28; the match to TRBD2 covers 14 bases. V gave up 5 bases and J gave up 0 bases; unmatched junction bases: 7. The germline CDR1 and CDR2 sequences are MDHEN and SYDVKM. This CDR3 is built from 18 residues. The CDR3 region is CASSTGTSGRSSTDTQYF. CDR3 nucleotides: TGTGCCAGCAGTACAGGGACTAGCGGGAGAAGTAGCACAGATACGCAGTATTTT.

This clone was seen once. This chain uses TRBV27 with TRBJ2-7, with 8 bases lining up with TRBD2. J was trimmed by 8 bases and V by 4 bases; bases with no gene match: 10. The CDR3 length is 14 residues. CDR1 MNHEY and CDR2 SMNVEV come from the germline V gene (reference sequence). CDR3 region: CASSSPRGSGKQYF. The CDR3, as DNA: TGTGCCAGCAGTTCACCCCGGGGTAGCGGGAAGCAGTACTTC.

This chain joins TRBV6-1 and TRBJ1-5; D remains unclear. The CDR3 consists of 15 residues. CDR1 is MNHNS and CDR2 is SASEGT in the germline V gene. The ends were cut back, 2 bases at V and 3 bases at J, with 11 bases in the middle. The CDR3 DNA reads as TGTGCCAGCAGTGAAAGACGACGGGACAATCAGCCCCAGCATTTT. Protein sequence: CASSERRRDNQPQHF.

In nucleotides, the CDR3 is TGCGCCAGCAGCCAAGAACAGGGCACAGGGCATTATGGCTACACCTTC. Residues: CASSQEQGTGHYGYTF. The chain employs TRBV4-1 and TRBJ1-2; a possible D gene is TRBD1 (6 bases). The V and J ends lost 0 bases and 5 bases respectively, with 16 bases between them. CDR1 and CDR2 from the germline V gene are MGHRA and YSYEKL. The CDR3 totals 16 residues.

The chain recombines TRBV7-2 with TRBJ2-5, with 10 bases aligning to TRBD2. Unmatched junction bases numbered 11, after V lost 5 bases and J lost 5 bases. The CDR3 is 16 residues long. Germline CDR1 SGHTA, CDR2 FQGNSA. CDR3 in amino acids: CASSKQAGGLRETQYF. CDR3 in DNA: TGTGCCAGCAGCAAACAAGCGGGAGGGTTAAGGGAGACCCAGTACTTC.

This clone was picked up one time. The chain combines TRBV9 with TRBJ1-6, with D perhaps matching TRBD1 (5 bases). CDR3 length equals 14 residues. Trimming pared 4 bases from V and 5 bases from J, leaving 10 bases between. Germline CDR1 SGDLS, CDR2 YYNGEE. This CDR3 reads CASSPQGNNSPLHF. In nucleotides, the CDR3 is TGTGCCAGCAGCCCTCAGGGAAATAATTCACCCCTCCACTTT.

J is TRBJ2-7 and V is TRBV11-2; 7 positions agree with TRBD1. This CDR3 is built from 14 residues. Trimming took 1 base from V and 6 from J; bases not matched to a gene: 6. Germline assignment: CDR1 SGHAT and CDR2 FQNNGV. CDR3 nucleotides: TGTGCCAGCAGCTTAGCCCGGACAGGTGGCGAGCAGTACTTC. It specifies CASSLARTGGEQYF.

The CDR3 reads CASSPTSGRASGQYF. CDR3 DNA sequence: TGTGCCAGCAGCCCCACTAGCGGGAGGGCCAGTGGGCAGTACTTC. The V call is TRBV14, the J call TRBJ2-7; 13 nucleotides agree with TRBD2. CDR3 length: 15 residues. Looked up from germline, CDR1 is SGHDN and CDR2 is FVKESK. V trimming: 4 bases; J trimming: 9 bases; junction bases outside the gene matches: 9.

The chain uses TRBV7-9 and TRBJ2-5; 7 bases fit TRBD1. The CDR3 extends over 14 amino acids. Germline-derived CDR1 and CDR2 are SEHNR and FQNEAQ (reference sequence). V shed 4 bases, J shed 5 bases, and the junction held 7 bases outside the gene matches. CDR3 sequence (DNA): TGTGCCAGCAGCTCTACAGGGGCAGGGGAGACCCAGTACTTC. As protein: CASSSTGAGETQYF.

V and J are TRBV6-5 and TRBJ2-3; 9 bases line up with TRBD2. V dropped 6 bases and J dropped 1; count of bases not matched to a gene: 5. The CDR3 length is 15 residues. Germline V CDR1 and CDR2: MNHEY, SVGAGI. In DNA, the CDR3 is TGTGCCAGCAGCGTAGCGGGAGAGGGCACAGATACGCAGTATTTT. It specifies CASSVAGEGTDTQYF.

V usage is TRBV7-2 and J usage is TRBJ2-7; 7 bases are shared with TRBD2. This CDR3 spans 15 amino acids. Germline-derived CDR1 and CDR2 are SGHTA and FQGNSA. J gave up 7 bases and V 0 bases, and 9 bases lay outside the gene matches. CDR3 in DNA: TGTGCCAGCAGCTTAGCTCGGGCGGGGGTAGGGGAGCAGTACTTC. Translated: CASSLARAGVGEQYF. The full variable domain, rest sourced from reference TRBV7-2 and TRBJ2-7, is GAGVSQSPSNKVTEKGKDVELRCDPISGHTALYWYRQSLGQGLEFLIYFQGNSAPDKSGLPSDRFSAERTGGSVSTLTIQRTQQEDSAVYLCASSLARAGVGEQYFGPGTRLTVT.

This chain uses TRBV19 with TRBJ2-1; D may be TRBD1 (6 bases). V was pared by 4 bases and J by 0 bases, with 10 bases between. The germline V gene encodes CDR1 LNHDA and CDR2 SQIVND (reference sequence). The CDR3 spans 15 residues. For the CDR3, the DNA is TGTGCCAGTAGTACCGGACAGTTCTCCTACAATGAGCAGTTCTTC. Translating it yields CASSTGQFSYNEQFF.

V and J are TRBV10-2 and TRBJ2-7; 15 bases match TRBD2. Germline V gene sequence: CDR1 WSHSY, CDR2 SAAADI. The J segment lost 5 bases and the V segment lost 6 bases, leaving 8 bases of the junction unmatched. CDR3 length: 16 residues. CDR3 sequence reads: CASRGLAGGPGDEQYF. DNA of the CDR3: TGCGCCAGCAGGGGACTAGCGGGGGGCCCAGGGGACGAGCAGTACTTC.

The V call is TRBV24-1, the J call TRBJ1-1; no firm D call. The germline gives CDR1 KGHDR, CDR2 SFDVKD. Trimming stripped 5 bases from V and 2 bases from J, with 11 bases between. This CDR3 spans 14 amino acids. CDR3 region: CATSGQEFNTEAFF. CDR3 DNA: TGTGCCACCAGTGGTCAGGAATTTAACACTGAAGCTTTCTTT.

This clone was seen just once. The chain carries TRBV10-3 and TRBJ2-3; D is unresolved. The germline CDR1 and CDR2 sequences are ENHRY and SYGVKD. V was clipped by 6 bases and J by 0 bases, with 4 bases between them. The CDR3 covers 12 residues. The CDR3 DNA reads TGTGCCATCAGCGGGAGCACAGATACGCAGTATTTT. It encodes CAISGSTDTQYF.

This chain links TRBV7-2 with TRBJ2-1; 13 bases align to TRBD2. This CDR3 comprises 15 residues. The V gene end was trimmed by 2 bases and the J gene end by 8 bases; junction bases not matched to a gene: 3. Germline V gives CDR1 SGHTA, CDR2 FQGNSA. The CDR3 region is CASSLRLAGGDEQFF. The CDR3 region has the DNA TGTGCCAGCAGCTTAAGACTAGCGGGGGGCGATGAGCAGTTCTTC.

The chain recombines TRBV9 with TRBJ2-3; 7 nucleotides agree with TRBD2. V lost 4 bases and J lost 0; bases outside the gene matches: 5. The germline gives CDR1 SGDLS, CDR2 YYNGEE. The CDR3 spans 15 residues. The CDR3 sequence is CASSLRDYSTDTQYF. DNA of the CDR3: TGTGCCAGCAGCCTCAGGGACTATAGCACAGATACGCAGTATTTT.

This clone was observed a single time. This rearrangement joins TRBV30 to TRBJ1-2; 10 bases fit TRBD1. CDR3 length: 15 amino acids. Per germline, CDR1 GTSNPN and CDR2 SVGIG (reference sequence). Trimming removed 2 bases from V and 6 bases from J; junction bases left unmatched: 9. DNA of the CDR3: TGTGCCTGGAGTCACTCCGGGACAGGGGTGCATGGCTACACCTTC. The encoded protein is CAWSHSGTGVHGYTF.

J is TRBJ1-1 and V is TRBV29-1, with TRBD1 matching 7 bases. Germline assignment: CDR1 SQVTM and CDR2 ANQGSEA. Trimming at V came to 6 bases and at J to 3 bases, leaving 13 bases not matched to a gene. The CDR3 spans 15 residues. The CDR3 is CSVLLETGPDTEAFF. The CDR3 bases are TGCAGCGTCCTCCTCGAGACAGGGCCTGACACTGAAGCTTTCTTT.